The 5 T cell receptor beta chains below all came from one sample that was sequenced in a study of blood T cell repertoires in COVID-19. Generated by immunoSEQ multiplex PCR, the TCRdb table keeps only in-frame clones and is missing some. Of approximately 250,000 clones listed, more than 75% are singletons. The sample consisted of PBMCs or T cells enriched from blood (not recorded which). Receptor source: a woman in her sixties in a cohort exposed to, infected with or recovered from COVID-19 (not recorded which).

The chain's CDR3 is CASSTPKGTALLAIYNEQFF. The CDR3 nucleotides are TGTGCCAGTAGTACCCCAAAAGGGACAGCGCTTCTAGCAATCTACAATGAGCAGTTCTTC. The genes are TRBV19 and TRBJ2-1, with 7 bases fitting TRBD1. This CDR3 region has 20 residues. J gave up 3 bases and V 4 bases, and 21 bases lay outside the gene matches. CDR1 is LNHDA, CDR2 SQIVND, per germline (reference sequence).

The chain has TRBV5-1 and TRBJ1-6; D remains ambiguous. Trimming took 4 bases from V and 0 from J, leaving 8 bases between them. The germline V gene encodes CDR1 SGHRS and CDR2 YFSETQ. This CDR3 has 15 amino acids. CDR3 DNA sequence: TGCGCCAGCAGCCTGAGGAGCTCCTATAATTCACCCCTCCACTTT. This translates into CASSLRSSYNSPLHF.

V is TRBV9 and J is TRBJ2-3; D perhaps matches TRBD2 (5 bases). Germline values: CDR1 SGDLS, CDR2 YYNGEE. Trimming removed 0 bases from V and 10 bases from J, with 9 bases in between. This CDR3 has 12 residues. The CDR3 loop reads CASSVGTGPQYF. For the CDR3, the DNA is TGTGCCAGCAGCGTAGGGACTGGTCCGCAGTATTTT.

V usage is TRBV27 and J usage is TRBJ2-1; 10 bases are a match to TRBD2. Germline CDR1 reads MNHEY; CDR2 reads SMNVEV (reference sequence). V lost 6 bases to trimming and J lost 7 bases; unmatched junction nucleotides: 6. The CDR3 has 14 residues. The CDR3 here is CASSRTSGGNEQFF. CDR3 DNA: TGTGCCAGCAGCCGGACTAGCGGTGGGAATGAGCAGTTCTTC.

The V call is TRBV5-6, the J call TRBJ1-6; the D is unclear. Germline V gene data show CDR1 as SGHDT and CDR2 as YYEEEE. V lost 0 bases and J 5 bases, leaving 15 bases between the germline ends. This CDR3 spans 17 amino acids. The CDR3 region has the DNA TGTGCCAGCAGCTTGGGTTTTAGCGGGCGCAATAATTCACCCCTCCACTTT. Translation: CASSLGFSGRNNSPLHF.